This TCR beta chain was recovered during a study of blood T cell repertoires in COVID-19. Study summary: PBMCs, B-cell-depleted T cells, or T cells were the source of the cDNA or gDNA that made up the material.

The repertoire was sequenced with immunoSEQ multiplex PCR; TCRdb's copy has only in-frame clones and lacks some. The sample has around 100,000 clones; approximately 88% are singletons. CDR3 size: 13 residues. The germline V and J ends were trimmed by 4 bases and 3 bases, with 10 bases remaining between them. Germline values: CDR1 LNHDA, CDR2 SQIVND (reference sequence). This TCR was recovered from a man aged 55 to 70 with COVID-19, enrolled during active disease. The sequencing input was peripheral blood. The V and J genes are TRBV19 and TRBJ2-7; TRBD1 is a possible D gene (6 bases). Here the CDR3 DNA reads TGTGCCAGTAGTAAGACAGGAGACTACGAGCAGTACTTC. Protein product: CASSKTGDYEQYF.